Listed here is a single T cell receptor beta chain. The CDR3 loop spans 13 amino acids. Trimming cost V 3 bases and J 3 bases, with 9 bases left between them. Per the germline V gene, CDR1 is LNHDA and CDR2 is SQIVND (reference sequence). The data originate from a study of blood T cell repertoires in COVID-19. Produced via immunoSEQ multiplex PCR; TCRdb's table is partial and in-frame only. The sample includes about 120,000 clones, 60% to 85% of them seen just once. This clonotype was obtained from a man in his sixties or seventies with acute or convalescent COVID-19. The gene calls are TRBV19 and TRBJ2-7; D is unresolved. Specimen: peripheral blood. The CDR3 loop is CASSMEQSYEQYF. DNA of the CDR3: TGTGCCAGTAGTATGGAACAGAGCTACGAGCAGTACTTC.